Sequencing of this TCR beta chain was carried out in a study of PD-1 blockade in classical Hodgkin lymphoma. With no exception, relapse followed autologous stem cell transplantation in all patients, and brentuximab vedotin exposure varied. Data came from immunoSEQ multiplex PCR; TCRdb stores just in-frame clones and leaves some out. The sample carries some 14,000 clones, roughly 77% recorded once. With 2 bases removed from V and 5 bases from J, the gap between germline ends came to 10 bases. CDR3 length: 14 residues. From germline, CDR1 is LNHDA and CDR2 SQIVND (reference sequence). The origin of this receptor is a human donor with classical Hodgkin lymphoma. The input for sequencing was peripheral blood mononuclear cells (PBMCs), taken at baseline. This chain uses TRBV19 with TRBJ1-5; D gene ambiguous. The CDR3 region is CASSIITQYQPQHF. The CDR3 nucleotides read TGTGCCAGTAGTATAATCACTCAGTATCAGCCCCAGCATTTT.